This TCR beta chain was sequenced for a study of cytomegalovirus exposure and HLA in healthy donors. Study at large: A subsequent analysis reported that the approximately 120 validation repertoires were produced on the same platform that had also been used for the 600 to 700 first-cohort repertoires.

Study-level results: In vitro, three CMV-associated chains proved specific for CMV antigens.

This CDR3 contains 16 residues. The germline gives CDR1 SGHDT, CDR2 YYEEEE. Trimming removed 0 bases at V and 3 bases at J, with 16 bases between. Concerning this clone: The antigen is unknown.

TCRdb's copy holds only in-frame clones and misses some; the assay was immunoSEQ multiplex PCR. The table includes 80,000 to 100,000 clones, roughly 84% detected once. V gene TRBV5-6 combines with J gene TRBJ2-7; perhaps TRBD2 as D (5 bases). The sample was PBMCs. The origin of this receptor is a man aged 18 to 30 in good health and CMV-seropositive. CDR3 sequence (DNA): TGTGCCAGCAGCTTGGACTTCGAGGAGGACCACTACGAGCAGTACTTC. Its protein product is CASSLDFEEDHYEQYF.